One sample yielded the 16 T cell receptor beta chains listed below, sequenced in a study of T cell clonality in common variable immunodeficiency. Some clones are missing from TCRdb's copy, which holds only in-frame ones; the method was immunoSEQ multiplex PCR. There are 30,000 to 40,000 clones in the sample, none observed a single time. Material for sequencing was peripheral blood mononuclear cells. These receptors all stem from a person aged 18 to 75 in good health.

This clone was recorded many times. The read halts 3 residues ahead of the CDR3 end, with the missing end drawn from the germline J gene. The genes are TRBV19 and TRBJ2-3; 9 bases map to TRBD2. Germline V gives CDR1 LNHDA, CDR2 SQIVND (reference sequence). This CDR3 has 14 amino acids. The ends lost 7 bases at V and 6 bases at J; junction bases unmatched: 8. CDR3 DNA (partial): TGTGCCAGTACCCCGGGGACTAGCAGGGATACG. This codes for CASTPGTSRDT. The whole CDR3 reads CASTPGTSRDTQYF.

This clone appeared a few times. The read falls 3 residues short of the CDR3 end, and the missing part is taken from the germline J gene. This sequence joins TRBV11-1 and TRBJ2-1; D perhaps matches TRBD1 (5 bases). This CDR3 is 12 amino acids long. The V and J ends lost 7 bases and 6 bases respectively, with 10 bases between them. Germline assignment: CDR1 SGHAT and CDR2 FQDESV (reference sequence). The sequenced CDR3 bases are TGTGCCAGCACCCCTGGGGCCAATGAG. This encodes CASTPGANE. From start to end, the CDR3 is CASTPGANEQFF. Full variable domain (remainder filled in from reference TRBV11-1 and TRBJ2-1): EAEVAQSPRYKITEKSQAVAFWCDPISGHATLYWYRQILGQGPELLVQFQDESVVDDSQLPKDRFSAERLKGVDSTLKIQPAELGDSAMYLCASTPGANEQFFGPGTRLTVL.

As to this clone: The CDR3 end falls 3 residues outside the read, so it is completed with the germline J gene. The chain employs TRBV29-1 and TRBJ2-1; the D gene is possibly TRBD2 (6 bases). The CDR3 has 14 residues. Germline V gene sequence: CDR1 SQVTM, CDR2 ANQGSEA. Trimming cost V 1 base and J 4 bases, with 11 bases left between them. The CDR3 spells CSVEVAETYNEQFF. Incomplete CDR3 DNA: TGCAGCGTTGAAGTAGCGGAGACTTACAATGAG.

The table lists this clone with many counts. The sequenced fragment ends 3 residues before the CDR3 boundary, so the rest is inferred from the germline J gene. The rearrangement uses TRBV30 and TRBJ2-7, with TRBD2 as a possible D gene (6 bases). With 3 bases removed from V and 2 bases from J, the gap between germline ends came to 29 bases. The CDR3 is 19 residues long. Germline loops: CDR1 GTSNPN, CDR2 SVGIG (reference sequence). The part of the CDR3 DNA that was read is TGTGCCTGGAGGCCCCCCTTTAGTCTCCGGGCTAGCGAGACCTACGAG. This translates into CAWRPPFSLRASETYE. In full, the CDR3 is CAWRPPFSLRASETYEQYF. The variable domain in full, completed from reference TRBV30 and TRBJ2-7, reads SQTIHQWPATLVQPVGSPLSLECTVEGTSNPNLYWYRQAAGRGLQLLFYSVGIGQISSEVPQNLSASRPQDRQFILSSKKLLLSDSGFYLCAWRPPFSLRASETYEQYFGPGTRLTVT.

This clone was counted many times. The CDR3 end falls 3 residues outside the read, so it is completed with the germline J gene. This chain joins TRBV7-7 and TRBJ2-2; TRBD1 might be the D (6 bases). CDR3 length: 15 residues. Germline values: CDR1 SSHAT, CDR2 FNYEAQ (reference sequence). The ends were cut back, 5 bases at V and 4 bases at J, with 14 bases in the middle. The CDR3 here is CASSGRTDGTGELFF. Partial CDR3 DNA: TGTGCCAGCAGCGGACGGACAGACGGCACCGGGGAG.

This clone showed up many times. The read finishes 3 residues shy of the CDR3 end, and the germline J gene is used to complete it. This sequence joins TRBV7-2 and TRBJ2-1; no reliable D call. Germline V gene lookup returns CDR1 SGHTA and CDR2 FQGNSA. The length of the CDR3 is 15 residues. V was pared by 0 bases and J by 2 bases, with 8 bases between. The part of the CDR3 DNA that was read is TGTGCCAGCAGCTTAGCTCAAGGCACCTACAATGAG. Protein sequence: CASSLAQGTYNE. The whole CDR3 sequence is CASSLAQGTYNEQFF.

This clone was counted ten times or more. With the read ending 3 residues before the CDR3 end, the germline J gene is used to fill in that end. This sequence joins TRBV29-1 and TRBJ2-1; no clear D gene. Trimming cost V 4 bases and J 3 bases, with 10 bases left between them. Germline lookup yields CDR1 SQVTM and CDR2 ANQGSEA. The length of the CDR3 is 13 residues. The CDR3 loop is CSVVAEYYNEQFF. Partial CDR3 DNA: TGCAGCGTTGTCGCAGAGTACTACAATGAG.

At least ten counts were recorded for this clone. The sequence runs out 3 residues before the end of the CDR3; the remainder is reconstructed from the germline J gene. V usage is TRBV7-6 and J usage is TRBJ2-7; D possibly uses TRBD1 or TRBD2 (7 bases each). V was shortened by 5 bases and J by 5 bases, with 22 bases between the two germline ends. There are 16 residues in the CDR3. CDR1 SGHVS and CDR2 FNYEAQ come from the germline V gene. The CDR3 region is CASSPLRGRGRHEQYF. The DNA read from the CDR3 is TGTGCCAGCAGCCCACTCCGGGGGAGGGGGCGACACGAG. The variable domain in full, completed from reference TRBV7-6 and TRBJ2-7, reads GAGVSQSPRYKVTKRGQDVALRCDPISGHVSLYWYRQALGQGPEFLTYFNYEAQQDKSGLPNDRFSAERPEGSISTLTIQRTEQRDSAMYRCASSPLRGRGRHEQYFGPGTRLTVT.

This clone was counted many times. The CDR3 goes on 3 residues after the read ends, and that part is filled in from the germline J gene. The chain carries TRBV7-8 and TRBJ1-5; perhaps TRBD1 as D (5 bases). V was cut by 5 bases and J by 7 bases, with 12 bases left in between. This CDR3 region has 13 residues. CDR1 SGHVS and CDR2 FQNEAQ come from the germline V gene. Incomplete CDR3 DNA: TGTGCCAGCAGCCTCCAGGGAGGGCAGCCC. This codes for CASSLQGGQP. The entire CDR3 is CASSLQGGQPQHF. Together with reference TRBV7-8 and TRBJ1-5, the CDR3 gives the full variable domain: GAGVSQSPRYKVAKRGQDVALRCDPISGHVSLFWYQQALGQGPEFLTYFQNEAQLDKSGLPSDRFFAERPEGSVSTLKIQRTQQEDSAVYLCASSLQGGQPQHFGDGTRLSIL.

This clone was detected many times. The missing CDR3 end, 3 residues past where the read stops, is filled in from the germline J gene. V and J are TRBV2 and TRBJ2-7; perhaps TRBD1 as D (6 bases). The V end lost 6 bases, the J end lost 3 bases, and 9 bases lay between the germline ends. The length of the CDR3 is 12 residues. Germline values: CDR1 SNHLY, CDR2 FYNNEI. CDR3 DNA, as far as it was read: TGTGCCAGCAGCCGGGACATCTACGAG. It codes for CASSRDIYE. The whole CDR3 protein reads CASSRDIYEQYF.

This clone was seen ten or more times. The CDR3 extends 3 residues past the end of the read, so its final part is completed from the germline J gene. This rearrangement joins TRBV5-1 to TRBJ2-2, with TRBD1 matching over 8 bases. The CDR3 sequence is 16 residues long. V shed 2 bases, J shed 1 base, and the junction held 4 bases outside the gene matches. Germline lookup yields CDR1 SGHRS and CDR2 YFSETQ. Here the CDR3 reads CASSFRTGRNTGELFF. The sequenced CDR3 bases are TGCGCCAGCAGCTTTAGGACAGGGAGGAACACCGGGGAG.

This clone was observed many times. The CDR3 end lies 3 residues beyond the end of the read and is filled in from the germline J gene. V is TRBV5-1 and J is TRBJ2-2; a weak D match, TRBD1 (5 bases). Germline V CDR1 and CDR2: SGHRS, YFSETQ. The CDR3 contains 16 residues. The CDR3 protein is CASSLGSVSGANVLFF. The sequenced part of the CDR3 DNA is TGCGCCAGCAGCCTAGGATCCGTCTCTGGGGCCAACGTG.

This clone showed up many times. The read ends 3 residues before the CDR3 terminus; that terminus is restored from the germline J gene. The chain links TRBV4-1 to TRBJ1-1, with D perhaps TRBD1 (6 bases). CDR1 is MGHRA, CDR2 YSYEKL, per germline. Trimming shortened V by 5 bases and J by 3 bases, and 19 bases separated the two germline ends. CDR3 size: 16 residues. CDR3 DNA, as far as it was read: TGCGCCAGCAGCTCAACAGGGTCCCGAATGGACACTGAA. It yields the protein CASSSTGSRMDTE. The CDR3 reads in full as CASSSTGSRMDTEAFF.

The table lists this clone with many counts. The DNA ends 3 residues before the CDR3 does, and the rest of the CDR3 is filled in from the germline J gene. The V call is TRBV4-1, the J call TRBJ2-2; D may be TRBD2 (6 bases). The CDR3 runs 16 residues. Deletions cut 4 bases from V and 6 bases from J, with 18 bases between. CDR1 and CDR2 from the germline V gene are MGHRA and YSYEKL. This CDR3 is CASSPSVGSPPGELFF. The part of the CDR3 DNA that was read is TGCGCCAGCAGCCCTAGCGTCGGGAGCCCTCCCGGGGAG.

At least ten counts were recorded for this clone. Read coverage stops 3 residues before the CDR3 terminus; the germline J gene supplies the remainder. The chain joins TRBV7-9 to TRBJ1-5, with TRBD1 as a possible D gene (5 bases). V lost 2 bases to trimming and J lost 5 bases, with 13 bases between them. The CDR3 has 15 residues. CDR1 and CDR2 (germline): SEHNR, FQNEAQ (reference sequence). CDR3 in amino acids: CASSLSGSWDQPQHF. The sequenced part of the CDR3 DNA is TGTGCCAGCAGCTTATCAGGGAGCTGGGATCAGCCC.

In its sample, this clone was seen many times. The CDR3 end falls 3 residues outside the read, so it is completed with the germline J gene. The chain is built from TRBV12-3 or TRBV12-4 and TRBJ2-7, with 9 bases identical to TRBD2. The CDR3 runs 15 residues. With V trimmed by 5 bases and J by 5 bases, 10 bases remained unmatched. The CDR3 DNA, read in part, is TGTGCCAGCAGTCCAGGGACTAGCACTACGAACGAG. This sequence encodes CASSPGTSTTNE. Given in full, the CDR3 is CASSPGTSTTNEQYF.